The sample holds a few counts of the clone carrying this T cell receptor beta chain. This specimen belongs to a study of blood T cell repertoires in COVID-19. In the study overall: Donors in the United States, Italy and Spain gave samples during acute or convalescent COVID-19.

The CDR3 extends over 14 amino acids. Germline V gene lookup returns CDR1 SGHAT and CDR2 FQNNGV. Trimming at V came to 5 bases and at J to 7 bases, leaving 6 bases not matched to a gene. Clones were sequenced by immunoSEQ multiplex PCR, and TCRdb holds only the in-frame ones, with some missing. The sample records roughly 38,000 clones, around 81% being singletons. This receptor was identified in a man aged 50 or older with active COVID-19. Sequenced material: peripheral blood. V is TRBV11-2 and J is TRBJ2-2; 8 bases fit TRBD1. The CDR3 loop is CASSVGQGIGELFF. Written as DNA, the CDR3 is TGTGCCAGCAGCGTAGGACAGGGAATCGGGGAGCTGTTTTTT.